The clone carrying this TCR beta chain was seen just once. The sample comes from a study of blood T cell repertoires in COVID-19. Study-wide context: Sites across the United States, Italy and Spain contributed samples from acute and convalescent COVID-19.

As processed by the authors: Amplification of reference gene primers provided the estimated nucleated cell counts. Generated by immunoSEQ multiplex PCR, the TCRdb table keeps only in-frame clones and is missing some. That table supplies the V and J calls and clone size; D and trimming were determined from the DNA. The sample consists of around 320,000 clones, 75% to 85% of them appearing once. The CDR3 loop spans 16 amino acids. Per the germline V gene, CDR1 is KGHSH and CDR2 is LQKENI. The V end lost 6 bases, the J end lost 1 base, and 13 bases lay between the germline ends. The V call is TRBV18, the J call TRBJ1-6; no clear D. Material: peripheral blood. The sequence derives from a human donor in a cohort sampled during active COVID-19. CDR3 loop: CASSPRQLSYNSPLHF. The CDR3 bases are TGTGCCAGCTCCCCCCGTCAACTTTCCTATAATTCACCCCTCCACTTT.